Below are 31 T cell receptor beta chains sequenced from a single sample in a study of T cells in Graves' hyperthyroidism and ophthalmopathy. RNA transcripts served as the template for amplifying TCR beta CDR3 regions. A first-round RT-PCR of the TCR CDR3 used the HTBI primer set. Using its own MiXCR run on the multiplex PCR reads, TCRdb lists one record per CDR3 protein. Of about 610,000 distinct CDR3 sequences listed, about 15% were seen once; the top ten hold about 4.5%. The sample comprised blood. The receptors stem from a woman aged 40 to 50 with Graves' ophthalmopathy.

The sample holds a few counts of this clonotype. The chain is built from TRBV6-2 or TRBV6-3 and TRBJ2-7; 9 nucleotides agree with TRBD1. V gave up 4 bases and J gave up 8 bases; unmatched junction bases: 9. CDR1 MNHEY and CDR2 SVGEGT come from the germline V gene. The CDR3 consists of 14 residues. The CDR3 DNA follows: TGTGCCAGCAGTTCGCCGGGACAGGGTAACAAGCAGTACTTC. Protein sequence: CASSSPGQGNKQYF.

This clonotype turned up a few times. CDR3: CASSHTSLGGGETQYF. The CDR3 nucleotides are TGTGCCAGCAGCCACACTAGTTTGGGAGGTGGGGAGACCCAGTACTTC. The chain employs TRBV4-2 and TRBJ2-5, with D maybe TRBD2 (6 bases). The CDR3 runs 16 residues. V lost 3 bases and J lost 5, with 19 bases in between. The germline CDR1 and CDR2 sequences are LGHNA and YNFKEQ.

This clonotype was seen a few times. The V call is TRBV24-1, the J call TRBJ2-2, with D tentatively TRBD2 (5 bases). Trimming took 9 bases from V and 0 from J, leaving 13 bases between them. The CDR3 is made up of 15 amino acids. Germline V CDR1 and CDR2: KGHDR, SFDVKD. CDR3 protein: CATGRGSANTGELFF. DNA of the CDR3: TGTGCCACCGGGCGAGGGAGCGCGAACACCGGGGAGCTGTTTTTT.

This clonotype occurred many times. A much bigger clone sits one base away, suggesting this may be a read error. The chain employs TRBV28 and TRBJ2-5, with no clear D. From germline, CDR1 is MDHEN and CDR2 SYDVKM. Between the trimmed V and J ends, which lost 3 bases and 2 bases, there was a span of 7 bases. The CDR3 contains 13 residues. CDR3 amino acids: CASSFKLQETQYF. CDR3 nucleotide sequence: TGTGCCAGCAGTTTCAAGTTACAAGAGACCCAGTACTTC.

The J gene is TRBJ2-2, the V gene TRBV3-1; possibly TRBD2 for D (6 bases). Germline values: CDR1 LGHDT, CDR2 YNNKEL (reference sequence). This CDR3 is built from 15 residues. V was shortened by 4 bases and J by 7 bases, with 16 bases between the two germline ends. Written as DNA, the CDR3 is TGTGCCAGCAGCCCCGGCCACGGAGGGATCGGGGAGCTGTTTTTT. Translating gives CASSPGHGGIGELFF.

This clonotype was observed at least ten times. The CDR3 DNA sequence: TGTGCCAGCACTACGACTAGCGGGAGGGTTCATTCCTACGAGCAGTACTTC. Translated: CASTTTSGRVHSYEQYF. The rearrangement links TRBV28 to TRBJ2-7; 14 nucleotides align to TRBD2. CDR1 is MDHEN, CDR2 SYDVKM, per germline. CDR3 length: 17 residues. V was clipped by 7 bases and J by 1 base; unmatched bases: 9.

This clonotype was detected a few times. The chain joins TRBV9 to TRBJ2-7; 10 nucleotides line up with TRBD2. Trimming removed 5 bases from V and 4 bases from J; junction bases left unmatched: 9. CDR3 length: 15 amino acids. In germline, CDR1 is SGDLS, CDR2 YYNGEE. CDR3 loop: CASSIGPSGSYEQYF. CDR3 bases: TGTGCCAGCAGTATCGGGCCTAGCGGGAGTTACGAGCAGTACTTC.

This clonotype was counted at least ten times. The V gene is TRBV2, the J gene TRBJ1-5; 8 positions match TRBD1. The ends lost 1 base at V and 3 bases at J; junction bases unmatched: 2. The CDR3 sequence is 15 residues long. CDR1 and CDR2 (germline): SNHLY, FYNNEI. The DNA of the CDR3 is TGTGCCAGCAGTGAAGGGACAGGGTACAATCAGCCCCAGCATTTT. It is translated as CASSEGTGYNQPQHF.

The chain joins TRBV14 to TRBJ2-7, with D perhaps TRBD1 (6 bases). The CDR3 runs 16 residues. The V gene lost 0 bases and the J gene lost 3 bases, with 15 bases spanning the gap. CDR1 SGHDN and CDR2 FVKESK come from the germline V gene. DNA of the CDR3: TGTGCCAGCAGCCAAGATTTTCCAGGGGCCTACTACGAGCAGTACTTC. This encodes CASSQDFPGAYYEQYF.

The chain has TRBV10-3 and TRBJ2-7, with TRBD2 matching 9 bases. This CDR3 contains 15 residues. The germline CDR1 and CDR2 sequences are ENHRY and SYGVKD. Unmatched junction bases numbered 3, after V lost 2 bases and J lost 1 base. As DNA, the CDR3 is TGTGCCATCAGTGAGGGTAGCGGGAGTTCCTACGAGCAGTACTTC. Its protein is CAISEGSGSSYEQYF.

This rearrangement joins TRBV4-1 to TRBJ1-1; D is possibly TRBD1 (5 bases). This CDR3 has 16 residues. The ends were cut back, 0 bases at V and 0 bases at J, with 11 bases in the middle. CDR1 and CDR2 from the germline V gene are MGHRA and YSYEKL. The CDR3 DNA reads TGCGCCAGCAGCCAAGAAGGGACGGGTTTGAACACTGAAGCTTTCTTT. It specifies CASSQEGTGLNTEAFF.

This clonotype was found many times. The chain uses TRBV7-9 and TRBJ2-7; possibly TRBD2 for D (5 bases). V was shortened by 4 bases and J by 6 bases, with 22 bases between the two germline ends. CDR3 length: 16 residues. Germline lookup yields CDR1 SEHNR and CDR2 FQNEAQ (reference sequence). The CDR3 sequence: CASSSGPGSLVVEQYF. The CDR3 region has the DNA TGTGCCAGCAGCTCCGGGCCGGGATCCTTAGTCGTCGAGCAGTACTTC. Filled out from reference TRBV7-9 and TRBJ2-7, the complete variable domain reads DTGVSQNPRHKITKRGQNVTFRCDPISEHNRLYWYRQTLGQGPEFLTYFQNEAQLEKSRLLSDRFSAERPKGSFSTLEIQRTEQGDSAMYLCASSSGPGSLVVEQYFGPGTRLTVT.

This clonotype was observed at least ten times. The chain combines TRBV28 with TRBJ2-7; perhaps TRBD2 as D (5 bases). V was trimmed by 4 bases and J by 4 bases, leaving 17 bases between them. The CDR3 contains 15 residues. From germline, CDR1 is MDHEN and CDR2 SYDVKM. DNA for the CDR3: TGTGCCAGCAGTTCCTACCGAGAGGGTTTATACGAGCAGTACTTC. Translated, it gives CASSSYREGLYEQYF.

This sequence joins TRBV6-1 and TRBJ2-7; the D gene is possibly TRBD1 (6 bases). This CDR3 is built from 16 residues. The germline V gene has CDR1 MNHNS and CDR2 SASEGT. V dropped 6 bases and J dropped 5 bases, with 23 bases sitting between them. The CDR3 DNA sequence: TGTGCCAGCAGCCAAACCAGGGGCTCTAGGCTAAACGAGCAGTACTTC. Its protein product is CASSQTRGSRLNEQYF.

The chain recombines TRBV7-9 with TRBJ1-1, with no clear D. CDR3 length equals 14 residues. Germline lookup yields CDR1 SEHNR and CDR2 FQNEAQ (reference sequence). Trimming shortened V by 2 bases and J by 1 base, and 8 bases separated the two germline ends. CDR3 amino acids: CASSLNSQNTEAFF. The CDR3 region has the DNA TGTGCCAGCAGCTTAAACAGCCAGAACACTGAAGCTTTCTTT. The full variable domain, with the rest looked up from reference TRBV7-9 and TRBJ1-1, is DTGVSQNPRHKITKRGQNVTFRCDPISEHNRLYWYRQTLGQGPEFLTYFQNEAQLEKSRLLSDRFSAERPKGSFSTLEIQRTEQGDSAMYLCASSLNSQNTEAFFGQGTRLTVV.

This clonotype has more than one count but fewer than ten. The chain recombines TRBV4-2 with TRBJ2-3; no clear D. V lost 4 bases to trimming and J lost 3 bases, with 11 bases between them. The CDR3 extends over 14 amino acids. Germline V gene data show CDR1 as LGHNA and CDR2 as YNFKEQ. As DNA, the CDR3 is TGTGCCAGCAGCCCGTATAGCCTGACAGATACGCAGTATTTT. This encodes CASSPYSLTDTQYF.

This sequence joins TRBV6-4 and TRBJ1-2, with D unclear. The V end was cut by 5 bases, the J end by 5 bases, with 24 bases between. The length of the CDR3 is 17 residues. Looked up from germline, CDR1 is MRHNA and CDR2 is SNTAGT. The CDR3 nucleotides read TGTGCCAGCAGTCACGGGCCCATGACCGAAAATAGATATGGCTACACCTTC. As protein: CASSHGPMTENRYGYTF.

This clonotype was detected only once. The genes are TRBV4-1 and TRBJ2-7; TRBD1 matches 8 bases. CDR1 and CDR2 (germline): MGHRA, YSYEKL. This CDR3 is built from 16 residues. The trim removed 6 bases at V and 3 bases at J, leaving 13 bases unmatched. The CDR3 coding sequence is TGCGCCAGCAGGGGACACCGGGACAGGACCAACTACGAGCAGTACTTC. Its protein is CASRGHRDRTNYEQYF.

This clonotype appeared a few times. The chain joins TRBV20-1 to TRBJ2-2, with D perhaps TRBD2 (6 bases). Trimming cost V 0 bases and J 4 bases, with 12 bases left between them. The CDR3 sequence is 15 residues long. Germline V gene lookup returns CDR1 DFQATT and CDR2 SNEGSKA (reference sequence). CDR3 DNA sequence: TGCAGTGCTAGAGATTCACCCGGGGGCACCGGGGAGCTGTTTTTT. This gives the protein CSARDSPGGTGELFF.

This clonotype was counted between two and nine times. J is TRBJ2-2 and V is TRBV25-1, with D possibly TRBD1 on 5 matching bases. The V end was cut by 4 bases, the J end by 6 bases, with 18 bases between. This CDR3 comprises 16 residues. Germline-derived CDR1 and CDR2 are MGHDK and SYGVNS. CDR3 nucleotides: TGTGCCAGCAGTGCCCAGGGAAGTGGAGACGCCGGGGAGCTGTTTTTT. Translated, it gives CASSAQGSGDAGELFF.

This clonotype was detected only once. J is TRBJ2-7 and V is TRBV7-2; D ambiguous. V was pared by 6 bases and J by 2 bases, with 17 bases between. This CDR3 is 15 amino acids long. Germline V CDR1 and CDR2: SGHTA, FQGNSA. The CDR3 region is CASSSEPARTYEQYF. In DNA form, the CDR3 reads TGTGCCAGCAGTTCCGAGCCAGCCCGAACCTACGAGCAGTACTTC.

This clonotype has a single count. The chain recombines TRBV20-1 with TRBJ2-7; TRBD2 is a possible D gene (6 bases). This CDR3 is built from 17 residues. With 3 bases removed from V and 1 base from J, the gap between germline ends came to 22 bases. The germline V gene encodes CDR1 DFQATT and CDR2 SNEGSKA (reference sequence). Here the CDR3 reads CSARDKPPLSGSYEQYF. CDR3 DNA sequence: TGCAGTGCTAGGGACAAACCCCCCCTTAGCGGTTCCTACGAGCAGTACTTC.

This clonotype was seen many times. The chain has TRBV7-3 and TRBJ2-2, with 11 bases aligning to TRBD2. CDR1 and CDR2 (germline): SGHTA, FQGTGA. Germline trimming cut 1 base from V and 7 bases from J; bases unmatched to any gene: 8. CDR3 length equals 17 residues. CDR3 region: CASSLRLAGRDSGELFF. The CDR3 bases are TGTGCCAGCAGCTTAAGACTAGCGGGAAGGGACAGCGGGGAGCTGTTTTTT.

This chain connects TRBV6-2 or TRBV6-3 to TRBJ1-5; a weak D match, TRBD1 (5 bases). CDR1 is MNHEY and CDR2 is SVGEGT in the germline V gene. V lost 0 bases to trimming and J lost 4 bases, with 19 bases between them. The CDR3 contains 18 residues. CDR3 amino acids: CASSYSGFAGDWNQPQHF. The CDR3 DNA is TGTGCCAGCAGTTACTCGGGGTTCGCGGGGGACTGGAATCAGCCCCAGCATTTT.

This clonotype was seen many times. This chain joins TRBV7-8 and TRBJ2-7, with a tentative D call TRBD2 (6 bases). The V gene lost 1 base and the J gene lost 9 bases, with 10 bases spanning the gap. The CDR3 is made up of 12 amino acids. CDR1 and CDR2 (germline): SGHVS, FQNEAQ. The CDR3: CASSLGGIGQYF. DNA for the CDR3: TGTGCCAGCAGCTTAGGCGGGATAGGGCAGTACTTC.

The J gene is TRBJ2-7, the V gene TRBV28; TRBD1 might be the D (6 bases). The germline gives CDR1 MDHEN, CDR2 SYDVKM. V lost 3 bases and J lost 5, with 17 bases in between. The CDR3 is made up of 15 amino acids. CDR3 DNA sequence: TGTGCCAGCAGTTTCCCTCCTCTCAGGGGCGACGAGCAGTACTTC. The encoded protein is CASSFPPLRGDEQYF.

The chain links TRBV28 to TRBJ1-1, with D maybe TRBD1 (6 bases). Trimming stripped 7 bases from V and 3 bases from J, with 18 bases between. The CDR3 contains 15 residues. The germline V gene encodes CDR1 MDHEN and CDR2 SYDVKM. CDR3 nucleotide sequence: TGTGCCAGCAACCAGGCGGGACAAAGGTACACTGAAGCTTTCTTT. It translates to CASNQAGQRYTEAFF.

The chain carries TRBV12-3 or TRBV12-4 and TRBJ2-6, with D possibly being TRBD1 or TRBD2 (5 bases each). V dropped 7 bases and J dropped 0 bases, with 13 bases sitting between them. This CDR3 comprises 16 residues. This CDR3 reads CASTRDDYSGANVLTF. As DNA, the CDR3 is TGTGCCAGCACCAGGGACGATTACTCTGGGGCCAACGTCCTGACTTTC.

The table lists this clonotype with many counts. The rearrangement links TRBV6-5 to TRBJ2-5, with unresolved D. CDR3 length: 14 amino acids. Deletions cut 1 base from V and 7 bases from J, with 13 bases between. CDR1 MNHEY and CDR2 SVGAGI come from the germline V gene. CDR3 sequence: CASSYYDGVGTQYF. CDR3 nucleotide sequence: TGTGCCAGCAGTTACTATGACGGAGTGGGGACCCAGTACTTC.

This clonotype was found many times. The chain is built from TRBV5-1 and TRBJ1-1; 9 positions agree with TRBD1. The length of the CDR3 is 16 residues. Germline lookup yields CDR1 SGHRS and CDR2 YFSETQ. With 2 bases clipped from V and 0 bases from J, the junction kept 5 bases outside the gene matches. The CDR3 is CASSLGQGRLNTEAFF. The CDR3 bases are TGCGCCAGCAGCTTAGGACAGGGGAGGTTGAACACTGAAGCTTTCTTT.

This clonotype appeared many times. V and J are TRBV28 and TRBJ2-7; 8 bases match TRBD2. This CDR3 region has 14 residues. The germline gives CDR1 MDHEN, CDR2 SYDVKM. The V and J ends lost 3 bases and 7 bases, in that order; junction bases with no gene match: 8. The CDR3 region is CASSFREGEWEQYF. CDR3 sequence (DNA): TGTGCCAGCAGTTTCCGGGAGGGCGAGTGGGAGCAGTACTTC.